The 28 T cell receptor beta chains below all came from one sample that was sequenced in a study of regulatory T cells in long-lasting Graves disease. CDR3-region Arm-PCR and iRepertoire HTBI primers produced the TCR beta libraries. TCRdb called the multiplex PCR reads again in MiXCR, with one record for every CDR3 protein. The sample contains 400,000 to 550,000 distinct CDR3 sequences, roughly 17% of which appear only once. Time point specified: newly diagnosed GD, antithyroid drugs for less than 3 months. The TCR library was prepared using RNA isolated from PBMCs. This sample was also put to use in a study of T cells in Graves' hyperthyroidism and ophthalmopathy.

The sequenced sample was peripheral blood mononuclear cells (PBMCs), obtained at new diagnosis, from a patient treated with antithyroid drugs. The source is a woman between 18 and 29 years old with Graves disease.

The rearrangement uses TRBV4-3 and TRBJ2-7; TRBD2 agrees at 8 bases. The CDR3 is 16 amino acids. The J segment lost 3 bases and the V segment lost 0 bases, leaving 7 bases of the junction unmatched. Germline-derived CDR1 and CDR2 are LGHNA and YSLEER. The CDR3 sequence is CASSQDVGGAGYEQYF. The CDR3 DNA is TGCGCCAGCAGCCAAGACGTCGGGGGGGCAGGCTACGAGCAGTACTTC.

In its sample, this clonotype was seen many times. CDR3 loop: CSARDPSTREARTDTQYF. The CDR3 nucleotides read TGCAGTGCTAGAGACCCTTCGACACGTGAAGCGCGCACAGATACGCAGTATTTT. This chain links TRBV20-1 with TRBJ2-3; no clear D gene. In germline, CDR1 is DFQATT, CDR2 SNEGSKA (reference sequence). V was trimmed by 0 bases and J by 1 base, leaving 20 bases between them. The CDR3 length is 18 residues.

Many counts were recorded for this clonotype. This chain uses TRBV7-8 with TRBJ2-6; D is unclear. V was pared by 1 base and J by 1 base, with 8 bases between. This CDR3 spans 16 amino acids. The V gene's germline CDR1 is SGHVS and CDR2 FQNEAQ. The CDR3 nucleotides read TGTGCCAGCAGCTTAGGGGCTGGGTCTGGGGCCAACGTCCTGACTTTC. Its translation: CASSLGAGSGANVLTF.

This clonotype has more than one count but fewer than ten. J is TRBJ2-2 and V is TRBV11-2; D is ambiguous. V lost 1 base and J 3 bases, leaving 3 bases between the germline ends. Germline CDR1 and CDR2: SGHAT and FQNNGV. The CDR3 runs to 13 residues. For the CDR3, the DNA is TGTGCCAGCAGCTTAGCCGACACCGGGGAGCTGTTTTTT. Protein product: CASSLADTGELFF.

This clonotype was counted ten times or more. V gene TRBV7-9 combines with J gene TRBJ2-1, with 9 bases aligning to TRBD2. This CDR3 has 17 residues. Germline CDR1 SEHNR, CDR2 FQNEAQ (reference sequence). After removal of 1 base from V and 8 bases from J, the junction contained 12 bases not matched to a gene. The CDR3 region has the DNA TGTGCCAGCAGCTTAGTTGCTAGCGGGATGCAGGGGGATGAGCAGTTCTTC. This sequence encodes CASSLVASGMQGDEQFF.

Ten or more counts support this clonotype. This chain connects TRBV20-1 to TRBJ2-3, with TRBD2 identical over 9 bases. V was pared by 1 base and J by 0 bases, with 2 bases of the junction left unmatched. This CDR3 contains 15 residues. From germline, CDR1 is DFQATT and CDR2 SNEGSKA (reference sequence). CDR3 protein: CSARGLAESTDTQYF. In DNA, the CDR3 is TGCAGTGCTAGAGGACTAGCGGAGAGCACAGATACGCAGTATTTT.

This clonotype was found many times. The rearrangement uses TRBV2 and TRBJ2-7; TRBD1 agrees at 8 bases. Germline CDR1 and CDR2: SNHLY and FYNNEI. CDR3 size: 13 residues. Trimming removed 3 bases from V and 6 bases from J; junction bases left unmatched: 4. The CDR3 loop reads CASSEDRVTEQYF. In nucleotides, the CDR3 is TGTGCCAGCAGTGAGGACAGGGTGACCGAGCAGTACTTC.

The rearrangement links TRBV20-1 to TRBJ2-7; D may be TRBD2 (5 bases). This CDR3 has 15 amino acids. Germline V gene data show CDR1 as DFQATT and CDR2 as SNEGSKA (reference sequence). Trimming left V 5 bases short and J 3 bases short, with 20 bases between. The CDR3 DNA is TGCAGTGCTCCAGGCGCTAGCCGAAGTAACTACGAGCAGTACTTC. The encoded protein is CSAPGASRSNYEQYF.

The sample holds many counts of this clonotype. The CDR3 sequence is CASSLGVGQVRYEQYF. The CDR3 bases are TGTGCCAGCAGCTTAGGGGTGGGACAGGTCCGCTACGAGCAGTACTTC. The chain combines TRBV7-9 with TRBJ2-7; 8 bases line up with TRBD1. The CDR3 totals 16 residues. Germline V CDR1 and CDR2: SEHNR, FQNEAQ (reference sequence). Trimming cost V 1 base and J 3 bases; bases outside gene matches: 8.

Details on this clonotype: At one of its ends the junction is not consistent with the germline gene, which may arise from a read error. This rearrangement joins TRBV11-2 to TRBJ2-3; TRBD2 matches at 9 bases. The CDR3 covers 19 residues. Germline assignment: CDR1 SGHAT and CDR2 FQNNGV. The CDR3 DNA follows: TGTGCCAGTAGCTTAATTCGGGCGAGCGGGAGGTTTCGGATAGATACGCAGTATTTT. It specifies CASSLIRASGRFRIDTQYF.

This rearrangement joins TRBV30 to TRBJ1-5; no definite D call. The CDR3 spans 15 residues. The germline CDR1 and CDR2 sequences are GTSNPN and SVGIG (reference sequence). The V end was cut by 0 bases, the J end by 4 bases, with 13 bases between. For the CDR3, the DNA is TGTGCCTGGAGTGTAGAACGCAGCCCGAATCAGCCCCAGCATTTT. Translation: CAWSVERSPNQPQHF.

Comments on this clonotype: Given a much more abundant clone one base away, this may be a read error. The conserved final phenylalanine or tryptophan is absent from the CDR3, which likely points to a read error. This chain uses TRBV6-2 or TRBV6-3 with TRBJ2-5; TRBD2 aligns across 11 bases. CDR3 size: 16 residues. V was clipped by 4 bases and J by 0 bases; unmatched bases: 4. The germline V gene has CDR1 MNHEY and CDR2 SVGEGT. The CDR3 region is CASSWGLAAYQETQYS. The CDR3 DNA is TGTGCCAGCAGTTGGGGACTAGCGGCGTACCAAGAGACCCAGTACTCC.

In this sample, this clonotype turned up many times. The chain joins TRBV29-1 to TRBJ1-2; D possibly corresponds to TRBD1 (6 bases). Per the germline V gene, CDR1 is SQVTM and CDR2 is ANQGSEA. This CDR3 is 13 amino acids long. Trimming cost V 8 bases and J 4 bases, with 17 bases left between them. The DNA for the CDR3 is TGCAGCTCCTCTGAGGGGGGCCGCTATGGCTACACCTTC. The encoded protein is CSSSEGGRYGYTF.

The V call is TRBV10-1, the J call TRBJ2-7; no definite D call. The CDR3 sequence is 14 residues long. Germline loops: CDR1 WNHNN, CDR2 SYGVQD (reference sequence). Trimming took off 5 bases at V and 0 bases at J, with 11 bases between the two ends. In DNA, the CDR3 is TGCGCCAGCAGTAGTCATAAGAGCTCCTACGAGCAGTACTTC. This gives the protein CASSSHKSSYEQYF.

The V gene is TRBV10-3, the J gene TRBJ2-1, with 8 bases that match TRBD1. The J call is in doubt because the DNA end fits TRBJ2-5 better. This CDR3 spans 14 amino acids. CDR1 is ENHRY and CDR2 is SYGVKD in the germline V gene. This CDR3 reads CAIRTGTGQETQYF. In nucleotides, the CDR3 is TGTGCCATCAGGACCGGGACAGGCCAAGAGACCCAGTACTTC.

This clonotype was observed many times. The chain recombines TRBV20-1 with TRBJ2-7; 13 nucleotides match TRBD2. With 4 bases clipped from V and 2 bases from J, the junction kept 8 bases outside the gene matches. Germline V gene data show CDR1 as DFQATT and CDR2 as SNEGSKA (reference sequence). This CDR3 comprises 16 residues. The CDR3 DNA reads as TGCAGTGCTACTCTAAGGACTAGCGGGAGTCCCTACGAGCAGTACTTC. Translated, it gives CSATLRTSGSPYEQYF.

A few counts support this clonotype. This chain connects TRBV12-3 or TRBV12-4 to TRBJ1-5; 8 bases fit TRBD1. Losses at the gene ends were 5 bases for V and 6 bases for J; bases not matched to a gene: 9. This CDR3 contains 15 residues. CDR3 nucleotide sequence: TGTGCCAGCAGTCGGGGGACAGGTAGGGGTCAGCCCCAGCATTTT. It yields the protein CASSRGTGRGQPQHF.

V and J are TRBV6-1 and TRBJ1-5; 11 nucleotides match TRBD1. V was pared by 4 bases and J by 5 bases, with 1 base of the junction left unmatched. From germline, CDR1 is MNHNS and CDR2 SASEGT. The CDR3 is made up of 14 amino acids. The CDR3 reads CASSVGQGDQPQHF. Here the CDR3 DNA reads TGTGCCAGCAGTGTGGGACAGGGGGATCAGCCCCAGCATTTT.

This clonotype was counted between two and nine times. This rearrangement joins TRBV7-2 to TRBJ1-4; 7 bases agree with TRBD1. The CDR3 is 16 residues long. Germline assignment: CDR1 SGHTA and CDR2 FQGNSA. V lost 4 bases and J lost 8; bases outside the gene matches: 13. CDR3: CASSSGGTSFAEKLFF. In DNA, the CDR3 is TGTGCCAGCAGCTCAGGGGGTACTTCATTCGCGGAAAAACTGTTTTTT.

This clonotype was detected many times. This chain joins TRBV6-5 and TRBJ2-5, with D tentatively TRBD1 or TRBD2 (5 bases each). V was clipped by 4 bases and J by 3 bases, with 12 bases between them. Germline V lookup: CDR1 MNHEY, CDR2 SVGAGI. The CDR3 loop spans 14 amino acids. As DNA, the CDR3 is TGTGCCAGCAGTTCCCGGGACGTCGAAGAGACCCAGTACTTC. As protein: CASSSRDVEETQYF.

Turning to this clonotype: It may be a read error: a sequence one base away is much more abundant. The chain is built from TRBV10-3 and TRBJ2-1, with D tentatively TRBD1 (6 bases). V lost 2 bases, J lost 10 bases, and 18 bases lay in between. CDR3 size: 15 residues. Germline loops: CDR1 ENHRY, CDR2 SYGVKD. The CDR3 coding sequence is TGTGCCATCAGTGAGCCATTGTCAGGGGACACCGAGCAGTTCTTC. Translated, it gives CAISEPLSGDTEQFF.

Concerning this clonotype itself: At one of its ends the junction is not consistent with the germline gene, which may arise from a read error. V gene TRBV28 combines with J gene TRBJ1-4; D might be TRBD1 (6 bases). Looked up from germline, CDR1 is MDHEN and CDR2 is SYDVKM. The CDR3 runs to 17 residues. CDR3 residues: CASSQEGGTVTNENLFF. The CDR3 DNA reads as TGTGCCAGCAGCCAAGAGGGGGGGACGGTCACTAATGAAAATCTGTTTTTT.

This clonotype appeared many times. This rearrangement joins TRBV27 to TRBJ2-1; D ambiguous. V lost 2 bases and J lost 7, with 12 bases in between. This CDR3 has 14 residues. Germline V CDR1 and CDR2: MNHEY, SMNVEV (reference sequence). CDR3 residues: CASSLAAGSNEQFF. CDR3 in DNA: TGTGCCAGCAGTTTAGCGGCAGGTTCGAATGAGCAGTTCTTC.

This clonotype was picked up a small number of times. J is TRBJ1-3 and V is TRBV10-3; D perhaps matches TRBD1 (5 bases). Germline CDR1 ENHRY, CDR2 SYGVKD. The length of the CDR3 is 14 residues. V was trimmed by 8 bases and J by 1 base, leaving 12 bases between them. The CDR3 DNA is TGTGCCATCGGTGGGGCAGAATCTGGAAACACCATATATTTT. It translates to CAIGGAESGNTIYF.

The table lists this clonotype with many counts. The chain employs TRBV24-1 and TRBJ1-2; D is unresolved. Germline assignment: CDR1 KGHDR and CDR2 SFDVKD. This CDR3 contains 12 residues. V lost 5 bases and J 5 bases, leaving 8 bases between the germline ends. In nucleotides, the CDR3 is TGTGCCACCAGTGCTGGCCGGTATGGCTACACCTTC. Protein: CATSAGRYGYTF.

CDR3 in amino acids: CATSRMGDTGTDTQYF. In DNA, the CDR3 is TGTGCCACCAGCAGGATGGGGGATACGGGCACAGATACGCAGTATTTT. The chain is built from TRBV15 and TRBJ2-3, with D perhaps assigned TRBD1 or TRBD2 (5 bases each). The germline V gene has CDR1 LNHNV and CDR2 YYDKDF (reference sequence). The V end lost 3 bases, the J end lost 1 base, and 14 bases lay between the germline ends. The CDR3 contains 16 residues.

This clonotype was seen ten or more times. This chain uses TRBV29-1 with TRBJ2-3; D is unclear. The CDR3 length is 13 residues. Trimming pared 7 bases from V and 0 bases from J, leaving 11 bases between. The germline gives CDR1 SQVTM, CDR2 ANQGSEA. CDR3 protein: CSAHWRSTDTQYF. The CDR3 DNA reads TGCAGCGCCCACTGGCGTAGCACAGATACGCAGTATTTT.

This clonotype was seen many times. The V gene is TRBV18, the J gene TRBJ1-5, with D possibly being TRBD1 (5 bases). The CDR3 is made up of 15 amino acids. V lost 3 bases to trimming and J lost 7 bases, with 16 bases between them. From germline, CDR1 is KGHSH and CDR2 LQKENI. The CDR3 DNA is TGTGCCAGCTCACCTACGGGGCTTTCGGGCCAGCCCCAGCATTTT. It is translated as CASSPTGLSGQPQHF.